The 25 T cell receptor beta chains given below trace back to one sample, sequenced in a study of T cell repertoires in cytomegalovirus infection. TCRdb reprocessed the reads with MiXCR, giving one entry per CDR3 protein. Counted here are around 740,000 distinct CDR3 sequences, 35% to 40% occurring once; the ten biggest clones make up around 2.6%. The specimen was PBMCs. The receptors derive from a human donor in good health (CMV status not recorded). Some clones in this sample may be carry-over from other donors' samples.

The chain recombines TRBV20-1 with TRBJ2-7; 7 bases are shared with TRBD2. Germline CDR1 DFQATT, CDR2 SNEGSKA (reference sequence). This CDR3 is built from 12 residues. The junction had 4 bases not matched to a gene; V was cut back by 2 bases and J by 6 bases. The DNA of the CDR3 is TGCAGTGCTAGAAGGGGAGGGGTCGAGCAGTACTTC. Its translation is CSARRGGVEQYF.

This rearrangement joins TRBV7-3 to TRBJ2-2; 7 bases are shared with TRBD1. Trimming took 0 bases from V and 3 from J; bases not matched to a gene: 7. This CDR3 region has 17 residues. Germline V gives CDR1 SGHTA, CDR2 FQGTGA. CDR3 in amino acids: CASSLTSQGEYTGELFF. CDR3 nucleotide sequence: TGTGCCAGCAGCTTAACCTCGCAGGGGGAGTACACCGGGGAGCTGTTTTTT.

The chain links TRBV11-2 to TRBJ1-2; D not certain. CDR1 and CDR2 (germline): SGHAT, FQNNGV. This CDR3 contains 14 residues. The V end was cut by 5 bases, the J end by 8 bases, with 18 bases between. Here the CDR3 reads CASSRAGGVRGYTF. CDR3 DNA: TGTGCCAGCAGCCGGGCTGGCGGGGTACGAGGCTACACCTTC.

The CDR3 DNA sequence: TGTGCCAGCAGTTCCTGGACTAGCGGGAGTAATGAGCAGTTCTTC. The encoded protein is CASSSWTSGSNEQFF. The rearrangement joins TRBV27 to TRBJ2-1, with 13 bases aligning to TRBD2. The V gene's germline CDR1 is MNHEY and CDR2 SMNVEV (reference sequence). The CDR3 runs 15 residues. Trimming cost V 4 bases and J 7 bases; bases outside gene matches: 4.

The CDR3 spells CASSPSPSTNEKLFF. The CDR3 DNA sequence: TGTGCCAGCAGCCCCAGCCCTTCAACTAATGAAAAACTGTTTTTT. This chain links TRBV9 with TRBJ1-4; D is undetermined. V lost 4 bases and J 0 bases, leaving 10 bases between the germline ends. Germline V gene data show CDR1 as SGDLS and CDR2 as YYNGEE. The CDR3 loop spans 15 amino acids.

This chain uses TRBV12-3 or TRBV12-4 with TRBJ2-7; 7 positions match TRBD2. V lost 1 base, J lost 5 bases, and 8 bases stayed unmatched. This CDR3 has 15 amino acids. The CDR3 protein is CASSLGGGGYHEQYF. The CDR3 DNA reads TGTGCCAGCAGTTTAGGCGGGGGAGGTTACCACGAGCAGTACTTC.

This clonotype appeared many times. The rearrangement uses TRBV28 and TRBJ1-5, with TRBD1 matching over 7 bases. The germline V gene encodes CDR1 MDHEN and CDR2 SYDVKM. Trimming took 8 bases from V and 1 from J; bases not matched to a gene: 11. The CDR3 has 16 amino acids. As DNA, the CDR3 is TGTGCCAGCCTCCGACAGGGCCTTCAAAGCAATCAGCCCCAGCATTTT. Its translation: CASLRQGLQSNQPQHF.

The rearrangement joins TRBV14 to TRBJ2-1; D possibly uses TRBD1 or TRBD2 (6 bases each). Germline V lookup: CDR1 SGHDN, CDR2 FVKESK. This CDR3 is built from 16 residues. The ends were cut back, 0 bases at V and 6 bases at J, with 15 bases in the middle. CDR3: CASSQDTGAPLNEQFF. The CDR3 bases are TGTGCCAGCAGCCAAGATACGGGGGCCCCTCTCAATGAGCAGTTCTTC.

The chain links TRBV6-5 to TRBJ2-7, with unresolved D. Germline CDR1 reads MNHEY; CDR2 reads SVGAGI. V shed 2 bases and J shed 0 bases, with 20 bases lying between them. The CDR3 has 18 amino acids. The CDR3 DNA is TGTGCCAGCAGTTACAGGGCCCCGTCTATAGACCTCTCCTACGAGCAGTACTTC. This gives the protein CASSYRAPSIDLSYEQYF.

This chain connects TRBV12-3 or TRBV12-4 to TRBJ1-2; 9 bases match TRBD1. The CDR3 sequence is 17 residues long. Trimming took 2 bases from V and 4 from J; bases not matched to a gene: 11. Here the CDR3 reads CASSLLGQGLGGYGYTF. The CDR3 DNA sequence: TGTGCCAGCAGTTTATTGGGACAGGGCCTAGGGGGCTATGGCTACACCTTC.

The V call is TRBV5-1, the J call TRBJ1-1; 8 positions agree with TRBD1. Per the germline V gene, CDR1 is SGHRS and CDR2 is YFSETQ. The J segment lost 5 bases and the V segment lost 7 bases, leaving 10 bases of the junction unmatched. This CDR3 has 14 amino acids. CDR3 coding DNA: TGCGCCAGCCGCTCAGGGGGCGGGGTAACTGAAGCTTTCTTT. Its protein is CASRSGGGVTEAFF.

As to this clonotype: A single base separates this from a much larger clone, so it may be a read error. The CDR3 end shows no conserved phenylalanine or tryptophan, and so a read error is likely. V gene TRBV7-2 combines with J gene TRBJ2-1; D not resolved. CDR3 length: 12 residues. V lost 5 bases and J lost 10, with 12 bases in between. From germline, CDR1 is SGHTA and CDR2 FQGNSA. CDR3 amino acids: CASSPRVGEQFL. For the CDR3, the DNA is TGTGCCAGCAGCCCTCGGGTCGGCGAGCAGTTCTTA.

As DNA, the CDR3 is TGTGCCAGTAATGGGGGGCGAGGGAGCAATCAGCCCCAGCATTTT. Encoded protein: CASNGGRGSNQPQHF. J is TRBJ1-5 and V is TRBV19; D possibly corresponds to TRBD1 (6 bases). The germline V gene encodes CDR1 LNHDA and CDR2 SQIVND (reference sequence). The CDR3 runs to 15 residues. V gave up 7 bases and J gave up 1 base, with 14 bases separating them. Full variable domain (outside the CDR3, taken from reference TRBV19 and TRBJ1-5): DGGITQSPKYLFRKEGQNVTLSCEQNLNHDAMYWYRQDPGQGLRLIYYSQIVNDFQKGDIAEGYSVSREKKESFPLTVTSAQKNPTAFYLCASNGGRGSNQPQHFGDGTRLSIL.

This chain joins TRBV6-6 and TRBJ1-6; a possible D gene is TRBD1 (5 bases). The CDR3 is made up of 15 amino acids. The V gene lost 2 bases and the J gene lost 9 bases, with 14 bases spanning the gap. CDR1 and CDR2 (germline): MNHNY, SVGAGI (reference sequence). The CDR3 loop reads CASSYRRQGSSPLHF. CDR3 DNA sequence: TGTGCCAGCAGTTACAGGCGGCAGGGTTCTTCACCCCTCCACTTT.

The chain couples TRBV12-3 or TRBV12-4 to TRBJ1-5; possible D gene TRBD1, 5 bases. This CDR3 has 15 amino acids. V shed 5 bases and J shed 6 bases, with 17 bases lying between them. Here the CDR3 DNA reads TGTGCCAGCAGTCCACGGACAAAAGCGACTCAGCCCCAGCATTTT. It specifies CASSPRTKATQPQHF.

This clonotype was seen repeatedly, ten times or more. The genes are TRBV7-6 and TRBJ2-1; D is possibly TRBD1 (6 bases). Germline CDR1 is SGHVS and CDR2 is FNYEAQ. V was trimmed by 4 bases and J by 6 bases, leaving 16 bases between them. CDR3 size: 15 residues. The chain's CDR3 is CASSSQGNEGNEQFF. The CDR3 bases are TGTGCCAGCAGCTCGCAGGGGAACGAAGGCAATGAGCAGTTCTTC.

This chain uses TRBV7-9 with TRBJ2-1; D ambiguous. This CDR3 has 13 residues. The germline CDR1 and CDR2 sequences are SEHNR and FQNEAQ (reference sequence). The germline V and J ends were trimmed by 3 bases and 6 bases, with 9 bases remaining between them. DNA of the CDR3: TGTGCCAGCAGCTTTGTTATCCGCAATGAGCAGTTCTTC. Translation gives CASSFVIRNEQFF. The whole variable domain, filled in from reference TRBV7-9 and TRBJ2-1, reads DTGVSQNPRHKITKRGQNVTFRCDPISEHNRLYWYRQTLGQGPEFLTYFQNEAQLEKSRLLSDRFSAERPKGSFSTLEIQRTEQGDSAMYLCASSFVIRNEQFFGPGTRLTVL.

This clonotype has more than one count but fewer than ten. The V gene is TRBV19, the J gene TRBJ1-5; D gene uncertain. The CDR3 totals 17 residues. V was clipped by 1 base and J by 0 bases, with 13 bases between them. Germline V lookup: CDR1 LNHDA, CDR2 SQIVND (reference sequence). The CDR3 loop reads CASSIAAGPGSNQPQHF. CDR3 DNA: TGTGCCAGTAGTATAGCAGCCGGGCCAGGTAGCAATCAGCCCCAGCATTTT.

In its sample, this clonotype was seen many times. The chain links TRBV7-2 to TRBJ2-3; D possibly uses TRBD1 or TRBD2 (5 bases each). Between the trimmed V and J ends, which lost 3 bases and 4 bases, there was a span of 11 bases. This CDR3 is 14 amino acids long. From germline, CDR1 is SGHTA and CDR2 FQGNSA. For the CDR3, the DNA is TGTGCCAGCAGCTTCTTCGGGGCGGCAGATACGCAGTATTTT. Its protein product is CASSFFGAADTQYF.

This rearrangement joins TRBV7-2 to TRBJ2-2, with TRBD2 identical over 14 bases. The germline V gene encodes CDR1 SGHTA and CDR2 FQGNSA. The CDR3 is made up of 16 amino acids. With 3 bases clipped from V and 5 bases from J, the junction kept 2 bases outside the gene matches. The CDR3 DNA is TGTGCCAGCAGCTTTAGGACTAGCGGGAGGACCGGGGAGCTGTTTTTT. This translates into CASSFRTSGRTGELFF.

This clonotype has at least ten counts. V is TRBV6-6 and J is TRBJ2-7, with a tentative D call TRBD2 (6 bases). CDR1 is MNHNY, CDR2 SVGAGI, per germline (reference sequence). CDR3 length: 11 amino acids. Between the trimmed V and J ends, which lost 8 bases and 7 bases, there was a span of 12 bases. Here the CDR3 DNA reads TGTGCCAGCGGGGACTGGGGAGAGCAGTACTTC. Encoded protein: CASGDWGEQYF.

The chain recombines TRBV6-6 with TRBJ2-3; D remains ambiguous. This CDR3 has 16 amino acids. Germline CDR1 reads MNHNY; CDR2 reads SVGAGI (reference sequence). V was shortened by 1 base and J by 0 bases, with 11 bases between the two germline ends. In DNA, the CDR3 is TGTGCCAGCAGTTACTTAACCCAGGCCAGCACAGATACGCAGTATTTT. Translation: CASSYLTQASTDTQYF.

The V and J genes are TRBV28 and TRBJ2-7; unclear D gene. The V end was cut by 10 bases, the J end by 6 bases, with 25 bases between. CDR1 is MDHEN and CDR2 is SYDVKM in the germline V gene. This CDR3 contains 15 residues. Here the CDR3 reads CATKRRGSSAVEQYF. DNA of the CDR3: TGTGCCACCAAGAGGAGAGGTTCCTCCGCGGTCGAGCAGTACTTC.

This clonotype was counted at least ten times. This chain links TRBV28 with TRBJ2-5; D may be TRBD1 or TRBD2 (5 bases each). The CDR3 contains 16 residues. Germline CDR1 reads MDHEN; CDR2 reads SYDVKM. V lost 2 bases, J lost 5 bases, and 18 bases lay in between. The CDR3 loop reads CASSLEGTPLTETQYF. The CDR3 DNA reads TGTGCCAGCAGTTTAGAAGGGACCCCCTTAACGGAGACCCAGTACTTC.

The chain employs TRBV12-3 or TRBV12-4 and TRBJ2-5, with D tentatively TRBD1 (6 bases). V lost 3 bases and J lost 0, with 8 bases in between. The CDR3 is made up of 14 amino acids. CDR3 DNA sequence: TGTGCCAGCAGTTTCACAGGGTACCAAGAGACCCAGTACTTC. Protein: CASSFTGYQETQYF.